This is a list of T cell receptor beta chains from one sample in a study of shared clonotypes between healthy human individuals. TCRdb keeps only in-frame clones here, not all; method: immunoSEQ multiplex PCR. The sample includes almost 750,000 clones, roughly 72% seen only once; the top ten take more than 1.5%. Material: memory CD4+ T cells sorted from blood. Every receptor here comes from a woman aged 30 to 39 in good health. CDR3s include the opening cysteine and the closing phenylalanine or tryptophan. The order of the fields is V gene, J gene, CDR3 protein.

v_call: TRBV6-6; j_call: TRBJ2-3; cdr3_aa: CASRGDSRTDTQYF
v_call: TRBV2; j_call: TRBJ2-2; cdr3_aa: CASSPTGLTGELFF
v_call: TRBV23-1; j_call: TRBJ2-5; cdr3_aa: CASSQGQGKTQYF
v_call: TRBV7-9; j_call: TRBJ2-7; cdr3_aa: CASSFSGDAYEQYF
v_call: TRBV13; j_call: TRBJ1-3; cdr3_aa: CASSLLNRDGNTIYF
v_call: TRBV6-5; j_call: TRBJ2-7; cdr3_aa: CASSYQSRVLGEQYF
v_call: TRBV5-4; j_call: TRBJ1-3; cdr3_aa: CASSLTSGNTIYF
v_call: TRBV11-2; j_call: TRBJ2-3; cdr3_aa: CASSFYGLAGTDTQYF
v_call: TRBV19; j_call: TRBJ2-2; cdr3_aa: CASSIIGRANTGELFF
v_call: TRBV29-1; j_call: TRBJ2-5; cdr3_aa: CSASSDSTRETQYF